This TCR beta chain was recovered during a study of CD8 T cells in ankylosing spondylitis. TCRdb independently ran MiXCR on the 5' RACE reads; one entry per CDR3 protein. The sample records roughly 30,000 distinct CDR3 sequences, 12% to 15% being singletons. In this sample, this clonotype turned up a few times. The CDR3 runs to 15 residues. Trimming at V came to 6 bases and at J to 2 bases, leaving 11 bases not matched to a gene. CDR1 is DFQATT and CDR2 is SNEGSKA in the germline V gene (reference sequence). Source material: blood. The TCR originated in a male donor with ankylosing spondylitis or in good health (not recorded which). The chain couples TRBV20-1 to TRBJ2-3, with 7 bases lining up with TRBD2. CDR3 amino acids: CSASPPGGHTDTQYF. CDR3 DNA: TGCAGTGCCAGCCCCCCGGGGGGTCACACAGATACGCAGTATTTT.